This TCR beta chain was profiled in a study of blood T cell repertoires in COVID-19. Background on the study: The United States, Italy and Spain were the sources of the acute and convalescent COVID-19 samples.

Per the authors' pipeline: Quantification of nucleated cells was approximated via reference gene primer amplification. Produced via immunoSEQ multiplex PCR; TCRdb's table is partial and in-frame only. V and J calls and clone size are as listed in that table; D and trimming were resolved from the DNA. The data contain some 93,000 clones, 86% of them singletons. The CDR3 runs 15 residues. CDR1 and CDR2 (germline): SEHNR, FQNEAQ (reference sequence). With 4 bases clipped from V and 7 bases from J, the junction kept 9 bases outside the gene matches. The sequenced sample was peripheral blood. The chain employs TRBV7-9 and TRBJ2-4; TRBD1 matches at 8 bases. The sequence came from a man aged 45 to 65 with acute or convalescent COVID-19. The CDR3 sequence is CASSSIRTGWNIQYF. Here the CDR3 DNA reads TGTGCCAGCAGCTCAATTAGGACAGGGTGGAACATTCAGTACTTC.